This TCR beta chain was found in a study of regulatory T cells in long-lasting Graves disease. Study-wide context: Recently diagnosed Graves' patients had received antithyroid drugs for under 3 months.

The CDR3 totals 14 residues. Trimming took 8 bases from V and 0 from J, leaving 12 bases between them. Per the germline V gene, CDR1 is LNHDA and CDR2 is SQIVND (reference sequence). With iRepertoire HTBI primers and Arm-PCR of CDR3 regions, TCR beta libraries were built. Per the original methods: Among the samples, around 58 TRBV and 13 to 15 TRBJ segments were identified. TCRdb reanalysed the multiplex PCR reads using MiXCR and keeps one entry per CDR3 protein. These V and J calls originate from TCRdb's pipeline instead of the authors' own analysis. The sample gives approximately 440,000 distinct CDR3 sequences, around 15% of which show up once; less than 15% is in the top ten. Stated time point: newly diagnosed GD, antithyroid drugs for less than 3 months. Generation of the TCR library employed RNA extracted from PBMCs. These data were also reused for a study on T cells in Graves' hyperthyroidism and ophthalmopathy. This second study notes: HTBI primers were employed in a first-round RT-PCR of the TCR CDR3.

The sequence was obtained from a man in his forties or fifties with Graves disease. The input for sequencing was peripheral blood mononuclear cells (PBMCs), taken at new diagnosis, from a patient treated with antithyroid drugs. The chain has TRBV19 and TRBJ2-3, with D uncertain. This CDR3 is CASSKVTSTDTQYF. CDR3 coding DNA: TGTGCCAGTTCCAAAGTCACTAGCACAGATACGCAGTATTTT.